These T cell receptor beta chains were read from a single sample in a study of blood T cells in healthy people across ages. Via MiXCR, TCRdb re-called the 5' RACE reads, giving one row per CDR3 protein. The sample yields 850,000 to 1,000,000 distinct CDR3 sequences, roughly 52% seen once. The sample was blood. The receptor set was obtained from a man aged 25-45 years in good health. Both conserved end residues are part of each CDR3. A D gene is named only where the DNA matches it firmly. Size tells how often a clone was seen (once, few, many) or the class of an expanded clone, and some rows leave it out.

j_gene,v_gene,d_gene,abundance,CDR3aa,CDR3nt
TRBJ2-1,TRBV6-4,NA,NA,CATKVRGEHNEQFF,TGTGCCACGAAAGTGAGGGGGGAACACAATGAGCAGTTCTTC
TRBJ2-4,TRBV24-1,NA,NA,CATSDLRTGYQQYF,TGTGCCACCAGTGATTTGCGCACAGGGTATCAGCAGTACTTC
TRBJ1-2,TRBV6-6,NA,few,CASSYGQGADGYTF,TGTGCCAGCAGTTATGGCCAGGGAGCGGATGGCTACACCTTC
TRBJ1-2,TRBV20-1,NA,NA,CSAGVRRDSYTF,TGCAGTGCTGGGGTTCGGAGGGACAGCTACACCTTC
TRBJ1-4,TRBV4-3,NA,NA,CASSQDTGAWTNEKLFF,TGCGCCAGCAGCCAAGATACAGGTGCATGGACTAATGAAAAACTGTTTTTT
TRBJ1-5,TRBV3-1,NA,NA,CASSQGDGPQHF,TGTGCCAGCAGCCAAGGGGATGGTCCCCAGCATTTT
TRBJ2-1,TRBV7-2,TRBD2,NA,CASRRDYEQFF,TGTGCCAGCAGACGGGACTACGAGCAGTTCTTC
TRBJ2-1,TRBV4-2,NA,NA,CASSDQAESSYNEQFF,TGTGCCAGCAGCGACCAAGCGGAAAGCTCCTACAATGAGCAGTTCTTC
TRBJ2-3,TRBV28,TRBD1,NA,CASTSGDRDTNTQYF,TGTGCCAGCACGAGCGGGGACAGGGACACAAATACGCAGTATTTT
TRBJ2-7,TRBV7-2,TRBD1,few,CASSLVTGASSYEQYF,TGTGCCAGCAGCTTAGTGACAGGGGCTTCCTCCTACGAGCAGTACTTC
TRBJ2-1,TRBV29-1,NA,NA,CSVAPSSSYNEQFF,TGCAGCGTTGCTCCGTCCAGCTCCTACAATGAGCAGTTCTTC
TRBJ1-1,TRBV4-1,TRBD1,NA,CVSSHPTGSHTEAFF,TGCGTCAGCAGCCACCCGACAGGGTCGCACACTGAAGCTTTCTTT
TRBJ2-7,TRBV11-3,TRBD1,NA,CASNEGQHFYEQYF,TGTGCCAGCAACGAGGGACAGCATTTCTACGAGCAGTACTTC
TRBJ2-1,TRBV13,TRBD2,many,CASSLASGGNEQFF,TGTGCCAGCAGCTTGGCTAGCGGGGGGAATGAGCAGTTCTTC
TRBJ2-7,TRBV10-3,NA,once,CAISESTQSYEQYF,TGTGCCATCAGTGAGTCGACACAATCCTACGAGCAGTACTTC
TRBJ1-2,TRBV6-5,NA,NA,CASSEQDRNYGYTF,TGTGCCAGCAGTGAACAGGACAGAAACTATGGCTACACCTTC
TRBJ2-7,TRBV14,NA,NA,CASSQRDRLAYEQYF,TGTGCCAGCAGCCAAAGGGACAGACTAGCCTACGAGCAGTACTTC
TRBJ2-1,TRBV25-1,NA,NA,CASTLTGAYQFF,TGTGCCAGCACCTTAACGGGGGCCTACCAGTTCTTC
TRBJ2-3,TRBV7-2,NA,once,CASSLFTKIDTQYF,TGTGCCAGCAGCTTATTTACTAAGATAGATACGCAGTATTTT
TRBJ1-2,TRBV6-2/TRBV6-3,TRBD1,many,CASSYQRGQNYGYTF,TGTGCCAGCAGTTACCAACGGGGACAGAACTATGGCTACACCTTC
TRBJ2-3,TRBV11-3,NA,few,CASSLDQATSTDTQYF,TGTGCCAGCAGCTTAGATCAGGCAACAAGCACAGATACGCAGTATTTT
TRBJ2-7,TRBV29-1,NA,NA,CSVEDREQYF,TGCAGCGTGGAAGACAGGGAGCAGTACTTC
TRBJ2-7,TRBV12-3/TRBV12-4,NA,few,CASSPIEGDEQYF,TGTGCCAGCAGTCCTATAGAAGGGGACGAGCAGTACTTC
TRBJ1-2,TRBV5-6,TRBD1,NA,CASSLRTGFRANYGYTF,TGTGCCAGCAGCTTAAGGACAGGGTTTCGAGCGAACTATGGCTACACCTTC
TRBJ1-1,TRBV5-1,NA,many,CASSLGAANTEAFF,TGCGCCAGCAGCTTGGGGGCGGCGAACACTGAAGCTTTCTTT
TRBJ2-3,TRBV7-6,TRBD2,few,CASSLALAGDTQYF,TGTGCCAGCAGCTTAGCGCTAGCGGGGGATACGCAGTATTTT
TRBJ1-1,TRBV12-3/TRBV12-4,NA,NA,CASNRPRTANTEAFF,TGTGCCAGCAACCGCCCAAGGACAGCGAACACTGAAGCTTTCTTT
TRBJ1-5,TRBV5-5,NA,NA,CASSWDEFSNQPQHF,TGTGCCAGCAGCTGGGACGAATTTAGCAATCAGCCCCAGCATTTT
TRBJ1-4,TRBV25-1,NA,NA,CASSLGVLATNEKLFF,TGTGCCAGCAGCCTGGGGGTTCTTGCAACTAATGAAAAACTGTTTTTT
TRBJ2-7,TRBV7-9,NA,NA,CASSPTENYEQYF,TGTGCCAGCAGCCCCACAGAGAACTACGAGCAGTACTTC
TRBJ1-2,TRBV3-1,TRBD1,NA,CASSQVQGGYTF,TGTGCCAGCAGCCAAGTACAGGGGGGCTACACCTTC
TRBJ2-1,TRBV6-1,TRBD2,few,CASSSTSGAGNEQFF,TGTGCCAGCAGTTCGACTAGCGGGGCGGGAAATGAGCAGTTCTTC
TRBJ1-6,TRBV5-1,TRBD1,few,CASVKDRGQSPLHF,TGCGCCAGCGTGAAGGACAGGGGGCAATCACCCCTCCACTTT
TRBJ2-7,TRBV20-1,TRBD2,few,CSAKPLAGSSYEQYF,TGCAGTGCTAAACCCCTAGCGGGGAGTTCCTACGAGCAGTACTTC
TRBJ2-1,TRBV20-1,NA,NA,CSATTYQPFNEQFF,TGCAGTGCTACGACATATCAGCCGTTCAATGAGCAGTTCTTC
TRBJ1-5,TRBV4-1,NA,NA,CASSQGGTRNQPQHF,TGCGCCAGCAGCCAAGGGGGGACCCGCAATCAGCCCCAGCATTTT
TRBJ1-2,TRBV29-1,NA,few,CGGGQSNYGYTF,TGCGGTGGAGGGCAGTCTAACTATGGCTACACCTTC